The 17 T cell receptor beta chains below all came from one sample that was sequenced in a study of T cell responses to AZD1222 COVID-19 vaccine. Method: immunoSEQ multiplex PCR; TCRdb's copy keeps in-frame clones and lacks some. This table has roughly 140,000 clones, around 88% appearing once. Here the sequenced sample was peripheral blood, taken on day 0 of MenACWY control vaccination. All receptors derive from an adult in good health.

The chain carries TRBV19 and TRBJ2-7, with D perhaps TRBD1 or TRBD2 (5 bases each). The V and J ends lost 5 bases and 2 bases respectively, with 13 bases between them. This CDR3 region has 14 residues. Germline-derived CDR1 and CDR2 are LNHDA and SQIVND (reference sequence). CDR3 bases: TGTGCCAGTAGTGTCCGGGACGGCCCCTACGAGCAGTACTTC. It encodes CASSVRDGPYEQYF.

This chain uses TRBV7-2 with TRBJ1-2, with 7 bases lining up with TRBD1. The CDR3 is 14 amino acids. The V and J ends lost 7 bases and 0 bases, in that order; junction bases with no gene match: 5. Germline CDR1 and CDR2: SGHTA and FQGNSA. The DNA for the CDR3 is TGTGCCAGCACCGACCAGGGGGCTAACTATGGCTACACCTTC. Translated: CASTDQGANYGYTF.

The genes are TRBV4-3 and TRBJ2-5; D tentatively fits TRBD1 or TRBD2 (5 bases each). The ends were cut back, 3 bases at V and 5 bases at J, with 10 bases in the middle. This CDR3 has 13 residues. Looked up from germline, CDR1 is LGHNA and CDR2 is YSLEER. This chain's CDR3 is CASSQGPEETQYF. In DNA form, the CDR3 reads TGCGCCAGCAGCCAGGGACCGGAGGAGACCCAGTACTTC.

This sequence joins TRBV9 and TRBJ2-1; 9 nucleotides line up with TRBD2. The V gene's germline CDR1 is SGDLS and CDR2 YYNGEE. Unmatched junction bases numbered 2, after V lost 0 bases and J lost 4 bases. This CDR3 is built from 15 residues. The CDR3 loop reads CASSVGGGEYNEQFF. CDR3 DNA: TGTGCCAGCAGCGTAGGCGGGGGGGAATACAATGAGCAGTTCTTC.

The V gene is TRBV10-3, the J gene TRBJ1-5; D ambiguous. Germline loops: CDR1 ENHRY, CDR2 SYGVKD. The CDR3 runs 13 residues. V was clipped by 6 bases and J by 5 bases, with 11 bases between them. DNA of the CDR3: TGTGCCATCAGGTGGCAGGACGATCAGCCCCAGCATTTT. Protein sequence: CAIRWQDDQPQHF.

The chain employs TRBV6-1 and TRBJ1-2, with no clear D. CDR1 MNHNS and CDR2 SASEGT come from the germline V gene. The CDR3 is made up of 18 amino acids. V lost 2 bases to trimming and J lost 2 bases, with 21 bases between them. CDR3 sequence (DNA): TGTGCCAGCAGTGAACCATTGTTGCTTCTCTCTAGCAACTATGGCTACACCTTC. Protein sequence: CASSEPLLLLSSNYGYTF.

The V call is TRBV28, the J call TRBJ2-7, with D tentatively TRBD1 (6 bases). This CDR3 contains 14 residues. V lost 6 bases to trimming and J lost 4 bases, with 16 bases between them. The V gene's germline CDR1 is MDHEN and CDR2 SYDVKM. CDR3 nucleotide sequence: TGTGCCAGCAGACTAGGGGGTGCGTCATACGAGCAGTACTTC. It translates to CASRLGGASYEQYF.

The chain recombines TRBV28 with TRBJ2-1; possibly TRBD1 or TRBD2 for D (6 bases each). Trimming left V 7 bases short and J 9 bases short, with 16 bases between. The CDR3 is made up of 13 amino acids. Germline loops: CDR1 MDHEN, CDR2 SYDVKM. CDR3 sequence: CASNKGGYPEQFF. The CDR3 DNA follows: TGTGCCAGCAACAAGGGGGGCTACCCTGAGCAGTTCTTC.

V is TRBV6-2 or TRBV6-3 and J is TRBJ2-2; D gene unclear. Trimming stripped 1 base from V and 1 base from J, with 4 bases between. Germline assignment: CDR1 MNHEY and CDR2 SVGEGT. The CDR3 is 14 amino acids. The CDR3: CASSYFQNTGELFF. CDR3 nucleotides: TGTGCCAGCAGTTACTTCCAGAACACCGGGGAGCTGTTTTTT.

The chain is built from TRBV2 and TRBJ1-5; D is uncertain. The CDR3 covers 15 residues. The V end was cut by 6 bases, the J end by 0 bases, with 12 bases between. CDR1 and CDR2 (germline): SNHLY, FYNNEI. The chain's CDR3 is CASRAEQTSNQPQHF. CDR3 coding DNA: TGTGCCAGCAGGGCGGAACAGACTAGCAATCAGCCCCAGCATTTT.

The CDR3 spells CASSQERGEQFF. The CDR3 nucleotides are TGTGCCAGCAGCCAAGAGCGGGGGGAGCAGTTCTTC. V gene TRBV14 combines with J gene TRBJ2-1; TRBD2 matches at 7 bases. Trimming removed 0 bases from V and 10 bases from J; junction bases left unmatched: 0. CDR1 and CDR2 from the germline V gene are SGHDN and FVKESK. This CDR3 comprises 12 residues. Combining the CDR3 with reference TRBV14 and TRBJ2-1 gives the whole variable domain EAGVTQFPSHSVIEKGQTVTLRCDPISGHDNLYWYRRVMGKEIKFLLHFVKESKQDESGMPNNRFLAERTGGTYSTLKVQPAELEDSGVYFCASSQERGEQFFGPGTRLTVL.

This chain connects TRBV28 to TRBJ1-5; D gene unclear. Germline V gene sequence: CDR1 MDHEN, CDR2 SYDVKM. This CDR3 spans 15 amino acids. With 2 bases removed from V and 0 bases from J, the gap between germline ends came to 8 bases. CDR3 sequence reads: CASSLGQYSNQPQHF. In DNA form, the CDR3 reads TGTGCCAGCAGTTTAGGGCAGTATAGCAATCAGCCCCAGCATTTT.

The V call is TRBV7-3, the J call TRBJ2-3; TRBD2 might be the D (5 bases). CDR1 and CDR2 from the germline V gene are SGHTA and FQGTGA. Trimming shortened V by 0 bases and J by 1 base, and 5 bases separated the two germline ends. The CDR3 runs 14 residues. CDR3 nucleotide sequence: TGTGCCAGCAGCTTAACTAGCGGCACAGATACGCAGTATTTT. This codes for CASSLTSGTDTQYF.

J is TRBJ1-2 and V is TRBV6-6; possible D gene TRBD1, 5 bases. Germline V gene lookup returns CDR1 MNHNY and CDR2 SVGAGI (reference sequence). The CDR3 covers 16 residues. The germline V and J ends were trimmed by 7 bases and 5 bases, with 23 bases remaining between them. The chain's CDR3 is CASTSWGQRGDYGYTF. The CDR3 DNA is TGTGCCAGCACCTCCTGGGGCCAGAGGGGCGATTATGGCTACACCTTC.

This clone was counted a few times. The rearrangement joins TRBV9 to TRBJ2-1; unclear D gene. The CDR3 runs to 15 residues. Trimming removed 2 bases from V and 0 bases from J, with 9 bases in between. The V gene's germline CDR1 is SGDLS and CDR2 YYNGEE. This CDR3 is CASSVADSSYNEQFF. In DNA form, the CDR3 reads TGTGCCAGCAGCGTGGCGGATAGCTCCTACAATGAGCAGTTCTTC.

The chain joins TRBV6-2 or TRBV6-3 to TRBJ1-1; D not resolved. The V end lost 2 bases, the J end lost 1 base, and 8 bases lay between the germline ends. The germline V gene has CDR1 MNHEY and CDR2 SVGEGT. The CDR3 is 14 residues long. The CDR3 spells CASSYSFGNTEAFF. CDR3 DNA: TGTGCCAGCAGTTACAGCTTCGGGAACACTGAAGCTTTCTTT.

The V and J genes are TRBV28 and TRBJ2-1, with TRBD1 matching 7 bases. CDR3 length equals 13 residues. Germline V gene data show CDR1 as MDHEN and CDR2 as SYDVKM. The V segment lost 8 bases and the J segment 6 bases; nucleotides outside the gene matches: 7. The CDR3 DNA sequence: TGTGCCAGCCGGGACAGCACTTCCAATGAGCAGTTCTTC. It is translated as CASRDSTSNEQFF.